The next 4 T cell receptor beta chains were all read from a single sample in a study of blood T cell repertoires in COVID-19. Profiled with immunoSEQ multiplex PCR; TCRdb holds only in-frame clones, not every one. The sample carries tens of thousands of clones, more than 70% recorded once. Specimen: peripheral blood. The receptors here all came from a man older than 75 with acute or convalescent COVID-19.

This sequence joins TRBV19 and TRBJ1-5, with no clear D. V was cut by 8 bases and J by 2 bases, with 19 bases left in between. This CDR3 is built from 16 residues. Looked up from germline, CDR1 is LNHDA and CDR2 is SQIVND (reference sequence). Written as DNA, the CDR3 is TGTGCCAGTGGTGGCTTAGGGAGTGATGGCAATCAGCCCCAGCATTTT. Protein product: CASGGLGSDGNQPQHF. Full variable domain (remainder filled in from reference TRBV19 and TRBJ1-5): DGGITQSPKYLFRKEGQNVTLSCEQNLNHDAMYWYRQDPGQGLRLIYYSQIVNDFQKGDIAEGYSVSREKKESFPLTVTSAQKNPTAFYLCASGGLGSDGNQPQHFGDGTRLSIL.

J is TRBJ2-7 and V is TRBV10-3; D uncertain. Per germline, CDR1 ENHRY and CDR2 SYGVKD. CDR3 length: 14 amino acids. Trimming removed 3 bases from V and 2 bases from J, with 11 bases in between. The CDR3, as DNA: TGTGCCATCAGTGACAGAGGCGGAGCCTACGAGCAGTACTTC. Translation gives CAISDRGGAYEQYF.

The chain recombines TRBV7-3 with TRBJ2-3; 8 bases align to TRBD1. V lost 3 bases, J lost 0 bases, and 5 bases stayed unmatched. CDR1 is SGHTA, CDR2 FQGTGA, per germline. The CDR3 consists of 16 residues. Here the CDR3 DNA reads TGTGCCAGCAGCTTGACGACAGGGGCCAGCACAGATACGCAGTATTTT. Translated, it gives CASSLTTGASTDTQYF.

The chain links TRBV3-1 (or the pseudogene TRBV3-2) to TRBJ1-1; TRBD1 might be the D (6 bases). V lost 0 bases and J lost 3, with 20 bases in between. CDR1 and CDR2 (germline): LGHDT, YNNKEL (reference sequence). The CDR3 spans 18 residues. The CDR3 loop reads CASSQDSRQVGLDTEAFF. The CDR3 DNA is TGTGCCAGCAGCCAAGATTCGAGACAGGTGGGATTGGACACTGAAGCTTTCTTT.